Reported below is one T cell receptor beta chain. The antigen is undetermined. The entry originates in a study of cytomegalovirus exposure and HLA in healthy donors. Whole-study findings and limits: Previous analysis showed most TCR beta V segments were productive about 90% or about 30% of the time.

The PCR used 60 Vbeta and 13 Jbeta primers. Profiling relied on immunoSEQ multiplex PCR, and the TCRdb table lists in-frame clones only, not all of them. This sample yields fewer than 250,000 clones, of which around 83% are seen a single time; around 1.6% belongs to the top ten. V was trimmed by 3 bases and J by 4 bases, leaving 11 bases between them. The length of the CDR3 is 14 residues. Germline V CDR1 and CDR2: LNHDA, SQIVND (reference sequence). The clonotype originates from a man aged 40-50 years in good health and CMV-seropositive. The chain is built from TRBV19 and TRBJ2-3; D possibly corresponds to TRBD2 (6 bases). The sequencing sample was made of PBMCs. The CDR3 here is CASSIVGGADTQYF. In nucleotides, the CDR3 is TGTGCCAGTAGTATTGTCGGGGGAGCAGATACGCAGTATTTT. The entire variable domain, with the rest obtained from reference TRBV19 and TRBJ2-3, is as follows: DGGITQSPKYLFRKEGQNVTLSCEQNLNHDAMYWYRQDPGQGLRLIYYSQIVNDFQKGDIAEGYSVSREKKESFPLTVTSAQKNPTAFYLCASSIVGGADTQYFGPGTRLTVL.